The clone carrying this TCR beta chain was picked up many times. J was trimmed by 2 bases and V by 3 bases; bases with no gene match: 11. CDR1 and CDR2 (germline): SGHRS, YFSETQ. CDR3 length: 17 amino acids. With iRepertoire HTBI primers and Arm-PCR of CDR3 regions, TCR beta libraries were built. TCRdb reprocessed the multiplex PCR reads via MiXCR and lists one record per CDR3 protein. The sample lists 500,000 or so distinct CDR3 sequences; about 16% were seen once. The time point is: newly diagnosed GD, antithyroid drugs for less than 3 months. The TCR library was prepared using RNA isolated from PBMCs. Roughly 8.2-milliliter peripheral blood samples went into EDTA tubes. This sample is part of a study of regulatory T cells in long-lasting Graves disease. About the research overall: Graves' patients, newly diagnosed, had taken antithyroid drugs under 3 months.

This sample also appeared in a second study, on T cells in Graves' hyperthyroidism and ophthalmopathy.

The V gene is TRBV5-1, the J gene TRBJ2-3; 8 bases agree with TRBD2. The sample in question was peripheral blood mononuclear cells (PBMCs), obtained at new diagnosis, from a patient treated with antithyroid drugs. This TCR derives from a woman aged 40 to 65 with Graves disease. The CDR3: CASSSGTSSATTDTQYF. The CDR3, as DNA: TGCGCCAGCAGCTCCGGGACTAGTTCGGCGACCACAGATACGCAGTATTTT.